This TCR beta chain was retrieved from a study of cytomegalovirus exposure and HLA in healthy donors (dated by TCRdb to the late 2010s). Study-wide context: An earlier analysis of 587 of the donors reported more than 250 Gb of sequence data and 117 million unique TCR beta sequences from around 200 million T cells. Class I and class II HLA loci were covered by the typing at four-digit resolution. The number of typed donors differed by locus: 629-630 for A, B, C, DRB1 and DQB1; approximately 520 for DQA1; 606 for DPA1; and roughly 470 for DPB1. Among the approximately 430 genotyped donors, approximately 81% belonged to the genetic ancestry cluster associated with self-reported Caucasian donors. About five DR-DQ haplotypes were treated as single units for association and clustering because of strong linkage in the cohort. Genome-wide SNP genotypes for about 65% of the 666 donors were used in a later genetic analysis, which treated that subset as a discovery cohort. To study patterns of TCR occurrence, a later analysis re-analyzed previously published TCR beta repertoires from several hundred donors and added high-resolution HLA genotyping. In an earlier analysis of more than 550 of the donors, high-throughput TCR beta sequencing was used to judge whether each TCR beta V gene segment behaved as functional or pseudogenic. Donor age, sex, ethnicity and CMV serostatus were compiled together with the repertoire data. Every repertoire in the discovery cohort had been generated on one and the same sequencing platform. Using immunosequencing, the study profiled T cell repertoires from about 620 subjects and related those repertoires to cytomegalovirus serostatus. An early release covering around 630 HLA-typed donors comprised about 300 gigabases of sequencing data and tens of millions of unique TCR sequences. The study aimed to test whether cataloging public T cell receptors could reveal signatures of past pathogen exposure. To predict cytomegalovirus infection status, the study combined high-throughput TCR immunosequencing, statistical association of individual TCRs with disease status, and machine learning. Among 300 to 450 genotyped donors of the cohort, an average of roughly 240,000 unique TCR beta nucleotide sequences were sequenced per donor, roughly 20% of them non-productive. Rather than using new phenotypic data, the later analysis identified candidate immune exposures from TCR beta sequences and from how often those sequences occurred across donors. A separate validation cohort of roughly 130 different subjects was used in addition to the approximately 700-subject first cohort. Broad study findings and their caveats: A further reported finding was that TCR beta sequences accurately predicted the HLA-A and HLA-B alleles for most subjects in the first cohort. Linkage disequilibrium might explain the correlated functional status among segregating V segments, but an unknown experimental factor could not be excluded. In a later analysis, HLA-associated TCR beta chains were found to be more clonally expanded and to have lower generation probabilities than equally common non-associated chains. The 87-base-pair reads could not distinguish some IMGT-functional V segments, including TRBV6-2 and TRBV6-3, so those segments were excluded. The authors suggested that the approach could potentially be extended to other disease states and immunological phenotypes. Immune exposure information for the cohort was limited to CMV serostatus. A cluster of highly shared sequence variants was judged likely to be a technical artifact of the sequencing pipeline. When HLA alleles, especially DR and DQ, strongly co-occurred, attributing TCR associations to individual alleles was difficult. In a later analysis, several top co-occurrence clusters were reported to appear linked to parvovirus B19, influenza, CMV and Epstein-Barr virus. V-gene and J-gene trimming of TCR beta chains was associated with a missense DCLRE1C variant in a later genetic analysis, and the association was replicated in an independent cohort. Sequencing depth was assumed to be roughly uniform across donors in the presence/absence analyses, though that assumption may not hold. Because HLA typing was unavailable for some donors at each locus, only the typed subset was used in association tests. Because counts were too low, more than 15 rarely observed V segments, including chromosome 9 orphons, were excluded from the earlier analysis of 587 of the donors. In an earlier analysis of more than 450 of the donors, most TCR beta V segments were observed in productive rearrangements about 90% or about 30% of the time, broadly matching IMGT annotations. Cytomegalovirus status was reported to be diagnosed by the classifier with high specificity and sensitivity in both the original and validation cohorts. Across donors, most TCR sequences were observed very rarely, whereas some public TCRs were present in many individuals. In a later analysis, the rate of TCR association differed among HLA loci, with DRB1 alleles having the most associated TCRs and HLA-C alleles having the fewest. According to a later genetic analysis, donors in an Asian-associated ancestry cluster had fewer N-insertions in productive TCRs than the roughly 660-donor mean. The study listed 164 TCR beta chains as associated with cytomegalovirus. Specific HLA alleles were associated with 15,000 to 20,000 TCR beta sequences at a false discovery rate of 0.05 in a later analysis. Most CMV-associated TCR beta chains appeared to be HLA-restricted in a later analysis, and the HLA associations seemed to be driven largely by CMV exposure. Only TCR beta chains were sequenced in this cohort, and the absence of alpha or paired-chain data limited detectable features. In vitro tests confirmed that three of the cytomegalovirus-associated TCR beta chains recognize cytomegalovirus antigens.

The junction carries 11 bases between V and J, which are trimmed by 5 bases and 1 base respectively. Including the terminal cysteine and phenylalanine, the CDR3 comprises 14 residues. Of the read, only the CDR3 DNA is kept; its 42 bases are in frame from base 1. CDR1 and CDR2, per the germline V gene, are SGHTA and FQGNSA. In total, over 600 healthy bone marrow donors made up the cohort. At the time of sampling, every cohort member was nominally healthy, though immune exposures that went unrecorded were likely present. The donor tested CMV seronegative and was one of the 352 seronegative cohort members. Every donor gave a peripheral blood sample, and the peripheral blood mononuclear cells from that sample were used for TCR beta sequencing. The Qiagen DNeasy Blood Extraction Kit was used to extract genomic DNA from the blood cell samples. A single count supports this clone. The target of this receptor is not known. Qualities for individual bases were not recorded, and no much larger clone is one base off.

The method behind the library was the immunoSEQ multiplex PCR assay. The multiplex PCR relied on a mix of 60 forward primers for TCR Vbeta segments and 13 reverse primers for TCR Jbeta segments. Amplification of the CDR3 region of rearranged TCR beta genes was performed with a multiplex PCR assay on genomic DNA. On the Illumina HiSeq System, the amplified TCR beta libraries were sequenced as 87-base-pair reads. On the authors' methods: In a later analysis, 70 million to 95 million unique TCR beta chains were counted across the roughly 610 repertoires, and approximately 11 million of these chains were shared by at least two donors. Raw reads were error-corrected and collapsed into unique sequences by a nearest-neighbor algorithm in which closely related sequences were merged to remove PCR and sequencing errors. V, D and J gene segments were assigned by aligning CDR3 sequences to IMGT reference sequences. For a sequence to be retained, at least a six-nucleotide match to both a V gene segment and a J gene segment was required. A rearrangement counted as productive if the CDR3 had no stop codons and remained in frame with V and J, and every other rearrangement counted as non-productive. Following IMGT convention, CDR3 was defined as the stretch from the second conserved V-encoded cysteine up to the conserved J-encoded phenylalanine. Sequences without an unambiguous match to a single V gene segment were excluded from the earlier analysis of several hundred of the donors. An earlier analysis of almost 600 of the donors classified V segments as functional when productive rearrangements were above 56.7% and as segregating when the standard deviation between donors was above 5%. A statistical classification framework was built to diagnose cytomegalovirus status from the catalog of TCR beta chain sequences. A later analysis assigned V and J genes by comparing TCR nucleotide sequences with IMGT/GENE-DB human TR gene sequences. Using the TCRdist pipeline, a later analysis assigned CDR3 sequences along with most-parsimonious VDJ recombination scenarios. In a later analysis, every TCR beta chain was defined by the combination of its CDR3 amino acid sequence and its V-gene family, and reads without a unique V-gene family were dropped. As a way to deal with suspected cross-contamination and a sequencing artifact, a later analysis dropped 500 to 700 nucleotide sequences that were highly shared and had low generation probability. A later analysis calculated a clonal expansion index for each public chain from normalized within-repertoire ranks of inferred template counts. In a later analysis, generation probabilities were computed with a VDJ recombination model fitted to out-of-frame rearrangements, and the resulting probabilities were checked against IGoR. In a later analysis, hypergeometric tests were used to score TCR-TCR, TCR-HLA and TCR-CMV co-occurrence, with a repertoire-size bias correction applied to TCR pairs. In a later analysis, false discovery rates were estimated by permuting HLA or CMV assignments 20 times. In a later analysis, co-occurring TCRs were grouped with DBSCAN, and TCRdist sequence similarity was added when clustering was performed within HLA-allele-positive subsets. Co-occurrence clustering excluded repertoires with fewer than 30,000 or more than 120,000 public chains, plus five with anomalous nucleotide sharing. This immuneACCESS table, as held by TCRdb, lists in-frame sequences with V and J called but not all clones. Of the missing ones, under half trace to an unresolved V gene in checked studies; the others have no known cause. From that table come the V and J calls and clone size; the DNA was used to work out D and trimming. Within this sample are about 160,000 clones, with roughly four fifths of them counted one time only. The ten largest account for approximately 1.5% of the sample.

The rearranged chain carries TRBV7-2 and TRBJ1-2; perhaps TRBD1 is the D gene, with 5 bases matching. This clonotype originated in a man in his forties in good health and CMV-seronegative. The sample comprised PBMCs. At the DNA level, the sequence is TGTGCCAGCAGCCTTAGGACACTTAACTATGGCTACACCTTC. This gives the protein CASSLRTLNYGYTF. Where the CDR3 stops, the reference TRBV7-2 and TRBJ1-2 genes take over; the full variable domain is GAGVSQSPSNKVTEKGKDVELRCDPISGHTALYWYRQSLGQGLEFLIYFQGNSAPDKSGLPSDRFSAERTGGSVSTLTIQRTQQEDSAVYLCASSLRTLNYGYTFGSGTRLTVV.